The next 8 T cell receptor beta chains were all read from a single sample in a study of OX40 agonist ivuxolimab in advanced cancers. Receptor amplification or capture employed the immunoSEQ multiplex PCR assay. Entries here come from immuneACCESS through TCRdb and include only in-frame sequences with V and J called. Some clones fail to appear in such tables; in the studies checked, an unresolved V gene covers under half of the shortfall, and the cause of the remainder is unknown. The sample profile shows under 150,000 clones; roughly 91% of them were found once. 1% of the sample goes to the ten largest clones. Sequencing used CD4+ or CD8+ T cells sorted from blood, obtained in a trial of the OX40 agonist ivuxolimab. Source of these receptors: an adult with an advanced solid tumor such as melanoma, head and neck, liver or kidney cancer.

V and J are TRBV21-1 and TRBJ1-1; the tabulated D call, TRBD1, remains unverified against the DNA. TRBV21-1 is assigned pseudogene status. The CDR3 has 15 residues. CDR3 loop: CASSNYRTVNTEAFF. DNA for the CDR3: TGTGCCAGCAGCAACTATCGGACAGTGAACACTGAAGCTTTCTTT.

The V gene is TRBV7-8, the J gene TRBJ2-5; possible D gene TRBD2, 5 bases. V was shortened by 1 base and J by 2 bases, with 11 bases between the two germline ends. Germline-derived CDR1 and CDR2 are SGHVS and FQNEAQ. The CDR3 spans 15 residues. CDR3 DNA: TGTGCCAGCAGCTTAGGACGGGGTGGGCAAGAGACCCAGTACTTC. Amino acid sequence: CASSLGRGGQETQYF. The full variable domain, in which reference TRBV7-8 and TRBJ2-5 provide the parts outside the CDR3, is GAGVSQSPRYKVAKRGQDVALRCDPISGHVSLFWYQQALGQGPEFLTYFQNEAQLDKSGLPSDRFFAERPEGSVSTLKIQRTQQEDSAVYLCASSLGRGGQETQYFGPGTRLLVL.

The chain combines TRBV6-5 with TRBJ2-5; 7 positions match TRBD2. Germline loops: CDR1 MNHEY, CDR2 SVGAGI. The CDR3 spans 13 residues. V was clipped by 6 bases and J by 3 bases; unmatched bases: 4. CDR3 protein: CASRESGKETQYF. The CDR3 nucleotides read TGTGCCAGCAGGGAGAGCGGGAAAGAGACCCAGTACTTC.

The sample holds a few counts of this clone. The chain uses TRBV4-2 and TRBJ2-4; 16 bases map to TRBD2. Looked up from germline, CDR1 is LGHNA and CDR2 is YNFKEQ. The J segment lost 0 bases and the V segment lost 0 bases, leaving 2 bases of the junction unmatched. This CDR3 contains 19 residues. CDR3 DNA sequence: TGTGCCAGCAGCCAAGAGGGACTAGCGGGGGGGTTAGCCAAAAACATTCAGTACTTC. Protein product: CASSQEGLAGGLAKNIQYF.

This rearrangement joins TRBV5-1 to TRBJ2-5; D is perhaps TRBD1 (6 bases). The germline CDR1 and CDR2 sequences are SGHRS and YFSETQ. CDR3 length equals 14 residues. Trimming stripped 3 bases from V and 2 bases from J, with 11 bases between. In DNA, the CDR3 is TGCGCCAGCAGCTCCGGACAGCCTCAAGAGACCCAGTACTTC. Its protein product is CASSSGQPQETQYF.

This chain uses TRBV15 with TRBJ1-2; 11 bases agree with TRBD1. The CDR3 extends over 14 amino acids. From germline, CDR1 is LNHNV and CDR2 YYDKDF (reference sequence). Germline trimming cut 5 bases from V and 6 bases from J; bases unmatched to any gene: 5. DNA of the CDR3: TGTGCCACCAGCCGCGGGACAGGGGGAGATGGCTACACCTTC. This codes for CATSRGTGGDGYTF.

CDR3 bases: TGTGCCAGCACCCAGGGGGCCGGGAACACTGAAGCTTTCTTT. It translates to CASTQGAGNTEAFF. The chain combines TRBV7-3 with TRBJ1-1; TRBD1 matches at 8 bases. The germline V gene has CDR1 SGHTA and CDR2 FQGTGA. The length of the CDR3 is 14 residues. Trimming removed 7 bases from V and 1 base from J; junction bases left unmatched: 5.

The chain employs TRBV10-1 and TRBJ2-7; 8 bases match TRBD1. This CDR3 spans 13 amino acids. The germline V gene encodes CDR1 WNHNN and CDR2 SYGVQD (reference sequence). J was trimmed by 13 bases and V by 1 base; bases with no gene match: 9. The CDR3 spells CASSEFGQGKIYF. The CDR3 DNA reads TGCGCCAGCAGTGAGTTTGGACAGGGTAAGATCTACTTC.